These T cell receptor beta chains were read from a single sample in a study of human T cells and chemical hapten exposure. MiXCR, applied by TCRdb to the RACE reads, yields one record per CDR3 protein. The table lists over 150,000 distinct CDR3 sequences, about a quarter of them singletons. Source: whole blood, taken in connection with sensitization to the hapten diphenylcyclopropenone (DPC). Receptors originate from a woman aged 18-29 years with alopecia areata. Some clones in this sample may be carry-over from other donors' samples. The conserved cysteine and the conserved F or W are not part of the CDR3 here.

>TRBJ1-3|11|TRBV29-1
SVEEVTGNTIY
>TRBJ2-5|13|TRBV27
ASSSLEAGQETQY
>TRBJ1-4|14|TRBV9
ASSGDRGGTNEKLF
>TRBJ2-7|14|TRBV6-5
ASRATGTGKGYEQY
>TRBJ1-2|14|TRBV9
ASSAGGRATNYGYT
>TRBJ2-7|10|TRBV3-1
ASSHEWAEQY
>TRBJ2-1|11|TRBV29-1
SAGTSGLDEQF
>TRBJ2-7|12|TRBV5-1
ASSPTGQGFEQY
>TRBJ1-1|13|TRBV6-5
ASRTVDRVNTEAF
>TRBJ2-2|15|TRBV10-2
ASRGGQGLANTGELF
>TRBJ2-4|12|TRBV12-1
ASSFGETRAIQY
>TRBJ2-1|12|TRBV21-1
ASSEELAAGEQF
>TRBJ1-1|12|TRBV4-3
ASSQDDMVGGAF
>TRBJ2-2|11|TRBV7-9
ASSLGDHGELF
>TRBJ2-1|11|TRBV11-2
ASSLGLAGEQF
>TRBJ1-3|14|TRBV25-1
ASSEFARTGRNTIY
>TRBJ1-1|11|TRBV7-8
ASRHRGHPKAF
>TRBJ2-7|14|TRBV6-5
ASSDSPGQGAFEQY
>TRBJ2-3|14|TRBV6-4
ASALTSGLRTDTQY
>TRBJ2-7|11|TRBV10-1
ASVVNKDDEQY
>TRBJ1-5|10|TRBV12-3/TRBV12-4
ASSLYDQPQH
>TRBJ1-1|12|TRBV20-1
SGGRGRADTEAF
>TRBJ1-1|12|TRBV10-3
AISTTGKNTEAF
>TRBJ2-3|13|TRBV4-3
ASSQEETSAYTQY
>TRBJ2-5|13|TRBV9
ASSVHGQYQETQY
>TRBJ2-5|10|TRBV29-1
SASESGETQY
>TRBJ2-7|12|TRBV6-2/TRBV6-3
ASTNSGQGPEQY
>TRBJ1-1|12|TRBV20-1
SAPPGGLNTEAF
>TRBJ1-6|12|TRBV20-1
SAPDRDYNSPPH
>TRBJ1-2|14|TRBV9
ASSRDIRINNYGYT
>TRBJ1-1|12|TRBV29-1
SVDGIAMNTEAF
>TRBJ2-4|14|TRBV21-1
ASSKAMGAKGNIQY
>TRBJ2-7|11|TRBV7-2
ASSPLAGPEQY
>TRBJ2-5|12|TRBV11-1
ASSPGWREETQY
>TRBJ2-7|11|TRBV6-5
ASSRGRSYEQY
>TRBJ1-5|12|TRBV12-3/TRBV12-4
ASLGEGLGQPQH
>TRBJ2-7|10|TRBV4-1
ASSQVGDEQY
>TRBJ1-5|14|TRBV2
ASQGGYGGHNQPQH
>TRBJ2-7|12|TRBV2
ASSVPDPLDEQY
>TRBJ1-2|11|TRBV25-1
ASSERWESGYT
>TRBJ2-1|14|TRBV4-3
ASSQDAAGLSNEQF
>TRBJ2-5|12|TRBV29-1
SAKRLGQQETQY
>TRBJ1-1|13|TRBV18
ASSPFTGGSAEAF
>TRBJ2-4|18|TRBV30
AWSVSVRGGHNVAKNIQY
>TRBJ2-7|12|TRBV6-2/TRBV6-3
ASSYSRDFYEQY
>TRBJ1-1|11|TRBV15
ATRSAGVTEAF
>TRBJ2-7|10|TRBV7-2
ASSLGDYEQY
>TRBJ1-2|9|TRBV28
ASSGGTEDT
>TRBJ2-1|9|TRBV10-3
AISLAGEQF
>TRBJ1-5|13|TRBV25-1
ASSHGTGRHQPQH
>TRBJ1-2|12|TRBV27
ASRTGSGAYGYT
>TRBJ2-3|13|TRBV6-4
ASSDGQSSTDTQY
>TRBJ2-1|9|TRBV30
AWSSLGEQF
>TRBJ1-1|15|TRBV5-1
ASAPDTRLALGTEAF
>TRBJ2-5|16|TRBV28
ASSFGKQGPTAQETQY
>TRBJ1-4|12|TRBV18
ASSPTGGYEKLF
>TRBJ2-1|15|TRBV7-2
ASSSGLAGGLNNEQF